The next 10 T cell receptor beta chains were all read from a single sample in a study of blood T cell repertoires in COVID-19. TCRdb's table, derived via immunoSEQ multiplex PCR, lists solely in-frame clones and lacks some. The data hold about 150,000 clones, with 91% observed a single time. Sequences were obtained from peripheral blood. Source of these receptors: a middle-aged man with acute or convalescent COVID-19.

The chain is built from TRBV5-4 and TRBJ1-6; TRBD1 matches 10 bases. This CDR3 spans 17 amino acids. V shed 0 bases, J shed 7 bases, and the junction held 7 bases outside the gene matches. CDR1 SGHNT and CDR2 YYREEE come from the germline V gene (reference sequence). CDR3 sequence (DNA): TGTGCCAGCAGCTTGGTCGGGACAGGGGTTTTCAATTCACCCCTCCACTTT. As protein: CASSLVGTGVFNSPLHF.

This clone turned up a few times. The CDR3 protein is CASSQVWGQGAWGNQPQHF. In nucleotides, the CDR3 is TGCGCCAGCAGCCAAGTTTGGGGACAGGGGGCCTGGGGTAATCAGCCCCAGCATTTT. V is TRBV4-1 and J is TRBJ1-5, with 12 nucleotides matching TRBD1. Trimming removed 1 base from V and 4 bases from J; junction bases left unmatched: 11. CDR1 is MGHRA, CDR2 YSYEKL, per germline. The CDR3 runs 19 residues.

The rearrangement uses TRBV29-1 and TRBJ2-5; 13 bases match TRBD2. The CDR3 has 14 amino acids. The V gene's germline CDR1 is SQVTM and CDR2 ANQGSEA. The ends lost 5 bases at V and 4 bases at J; junction bases unmatched: 4. The CDR3 protein is CSVKLAGGLETQYF. DNA of the CDR3: TGCAGCGTTAAACTAGCGGGAGGGCTAGAGACCCAGTACTTC.

The genes are TRBV6-5 and TRBJ2-5; D possibly corresponds to TRBD2 (7 bases). Trimming took off 4 bases at V and 4 bases at J, with 13 bases between the two ends. The CDR3 loop spans 14 amino acids. The germline CDR1 and CDR2 sequences are MNHEY and SVGAGI. The DNA of the CDR3 is TGTGCCAGCAGTTCGTACGGGGGGCGAGAGACCCAGTACTTC. Its translation is CASSSYGGRETQYF.

The chain recombines TRBV7-2 with TRBJ1-5, with a possible D match to TRBD1 (6 bases). Trimming removed 5 bases at V and 5 bases at J, with 19 bases between. The CDR3 has 16 amino acids. CDR1 is SGHTA, CDR2 FQGNSA, per germline. The CDR3 sequence is CASSPRAGAGDQPQHF. The CDR3 DNA reads as TGTGCCAGCAGCCCTCGGGCGGGGGCAGGAGATCAGCCCCAGCATTTT.

CDR3 protein: CASVDPGMYNEQFF. The CDR3 DNA reads as TGTGCCAGTGTAGACCCGGGGATGTACAATGAGCAGTTCTTC. J is TRBJ2-1 and V is TRBV19; TRBD2 is a possible D gene (5 bases). Per germline, CDR1 LNHDA and CDR2 SQIVND (reference sequence). V lost 8 bases to trimming and J lost 4 bases, with 15 bases between them. The CDR3 has 14 residues.

The rearrangement uses TRBV10-3 and TRBJ2-5; D possibly corresponds to TRBD1 (6 bases). Trimming removed 1 base at V and 9 bases at J, with 18 bases between. The CDR3 is 15 amino acids. The germline V gene has CDR1 ENHRY and CDR2 SYGVKD. CDR3 coding DNA: TGTGCCATCAGTGAGTGGGCGGACAGTTCAGGGGCCCAGTACTTC. Its translation is CAISEWADSSGAQYF.

This sequence joins TRBV20-1 and TRBJ2-1; D remains ambiguous. Germline V CDR1 and CDR2: DFQATT, SNEGSKA (reference sequence). Trimming took 7 bases from V and 3 from J, leaving 4 bases between them. The CDR3 is 10 amino acids. CDR3 sequence (DNA): TGCAGTGGTTACTACAATGAGCAGTTCTTC. Translation: CSGYYNEQFF.

This clone was recorded once. This sequence joins TRBV4-1 and TRBJ2-3; TRBD1 agrees at 10 bases. CDR3 length equals 18 residues. The junction had 11 bases not matched to a gene; V was cut back by 0 bases and J by 5 bases. CDR1 MGHRA and CDR2 YSYEKL come from the germline V gene. The DNA for the CDR3 is TGCGCCAGCAGCCAAGATCCGGGACAGGGGCCTTCAGGAGATACGCAGTATTTT. This encodes CASSQDPGQGPSGDTQYF.

The chain has TRBV18 and TRBJ1-5; a possible D gene is TRBD1 (6 bases). Trimming removed 1 base at V and 7 bases at J, with 14 bases between. Looked up from germline, CDR1 is KGHSH and CDR2 is LQKENI. The CDR3 is made up of 15 amino acids. The CDR3 region has the DNA TGTGCCAGCTCACCACTCGGGGGGCAGGAGCAGCCCCAGCATTTT. Translated, it gives CASSPLGGQEQPQHF.